This TCR beta chain originates from a study of metastatic and nonmetastatic thyroid tumors. Turning to the study itself: Malignant thyroid and benign thyroid patients provided blood and tumor or nodule tissue whose repertoires were compared.

Thyroid surgery took place with no prior treatment in any patient. This CDR3 spans 13 amino acids. The germline V and J ends were trimmed by 5 bases and 6 bases, with 12 bases remaining between them. Germline CDR1 reads SGHRS; CDR2 reads YFSETQ. A remark on this clone: The antigen is undetermined.

The study, taken as a whole, reports: Benign nodules were reported to have significantly lower TCR beta diversity than malignant thyroid tumors, in blood and tumor.

As handled by the study authors: Clinicopathological groups differed in CDR3, with these differences serving to build a distant-metastasis classifier for papillary thyroid cancer. TCRdb re-called the PCR reads through MiXCR. TCRdb assigned the V and J calls; the authors' analysis was not used. Of tens of thousands of clones listed, approximately 13% are singletons. The origin of this receptor is a female donor with papillary thyroid cancer or a benign thyroid nodule (not recorded which). Some clones in this sample may be carry-over from other donors' samples. The genes are TRBV5-1 and TRBJ2-1, with a tentative D call TRBD1 (6 bases). The sequenced sample was tumor tissue. The DNA of the CDR3 is TGCGCCAGCAGTGGGGGCATAGTCAATGAGCAGTTCTTC. It is translated as CASSGGIVNEQFF.